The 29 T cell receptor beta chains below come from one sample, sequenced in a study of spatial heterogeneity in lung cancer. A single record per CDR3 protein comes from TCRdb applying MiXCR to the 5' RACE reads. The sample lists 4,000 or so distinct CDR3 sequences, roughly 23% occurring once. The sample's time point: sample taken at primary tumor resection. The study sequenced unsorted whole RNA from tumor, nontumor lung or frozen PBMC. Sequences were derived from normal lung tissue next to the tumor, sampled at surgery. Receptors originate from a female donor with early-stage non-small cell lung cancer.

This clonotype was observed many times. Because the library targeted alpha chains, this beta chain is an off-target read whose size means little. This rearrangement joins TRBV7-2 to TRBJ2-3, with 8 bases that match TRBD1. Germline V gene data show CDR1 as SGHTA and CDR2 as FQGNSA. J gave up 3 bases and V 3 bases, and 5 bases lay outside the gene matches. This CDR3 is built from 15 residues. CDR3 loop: CASSLWTGRTDTQYF. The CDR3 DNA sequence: TGTGCCAGCAGCTTGTGGACAGGGAGGACAGATACGCAGTATTTT.

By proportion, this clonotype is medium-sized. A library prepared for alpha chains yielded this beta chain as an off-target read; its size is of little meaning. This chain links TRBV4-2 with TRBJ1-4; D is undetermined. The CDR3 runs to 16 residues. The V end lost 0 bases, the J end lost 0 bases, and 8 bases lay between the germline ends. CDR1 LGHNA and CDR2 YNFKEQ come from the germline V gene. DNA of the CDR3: TGTGCCAGCAGCCAAGAAACCATAACAACTAATGAAAAACTGTTTTTT. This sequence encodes CASSQETITTNEKLFF.

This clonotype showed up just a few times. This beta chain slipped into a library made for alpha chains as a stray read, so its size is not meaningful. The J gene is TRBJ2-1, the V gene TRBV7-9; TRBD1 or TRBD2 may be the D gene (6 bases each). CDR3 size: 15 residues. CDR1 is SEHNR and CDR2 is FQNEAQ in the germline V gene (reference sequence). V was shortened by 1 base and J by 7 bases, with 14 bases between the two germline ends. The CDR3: CASSLGTRGGNEQFF. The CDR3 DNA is TGTGCCAGCAGCTTAGGGACACGAGGGGGGAATGAGCAGTTCTTC.

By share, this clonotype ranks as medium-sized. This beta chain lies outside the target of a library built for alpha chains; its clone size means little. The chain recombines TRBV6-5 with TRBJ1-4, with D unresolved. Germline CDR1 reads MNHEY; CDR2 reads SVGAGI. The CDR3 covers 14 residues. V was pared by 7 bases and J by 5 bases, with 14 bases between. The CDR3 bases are TGTGCCAGCAAAGCCGGTTATGGGAATGAAAAACTGTTTTTT. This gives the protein CASKAGYGNEKLFF.

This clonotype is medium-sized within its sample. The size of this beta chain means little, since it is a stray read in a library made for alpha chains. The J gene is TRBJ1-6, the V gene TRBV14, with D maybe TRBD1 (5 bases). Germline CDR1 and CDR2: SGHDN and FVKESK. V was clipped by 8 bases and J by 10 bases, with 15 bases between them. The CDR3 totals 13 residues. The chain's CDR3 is CASSGEGRSPLHF. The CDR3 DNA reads TGTGCCAGCTCCGGGGAGGGGCGCTCACCCCTCCACTTT.

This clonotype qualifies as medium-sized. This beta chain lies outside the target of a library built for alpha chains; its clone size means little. DNA of the CDR3: TGTGCCAGCAGCGTAGGGAATACCGCTAACTATGGCTACACCTTC. It encodes CASSVGNTANYGYTF. The V call is TRBV9, the J call TRBJ1-2; D gene ambiguous. The CDR3 is 15 amino acids. The germline CDR1 and CDR2 sequences are SGDLS and YYNGEE. V dropped 0 bases and J dropped 0 bases, with 9 bases sitting between them.

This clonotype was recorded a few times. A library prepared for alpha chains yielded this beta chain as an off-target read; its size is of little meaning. This CDR3 reads CASSQDSAIAKNIQYF. DNA of the CDR3: TGCGCCAGCAGCCAAGATTCAGCGATAGCCAAAAACATTCAGTACTTC. The V and J genes are TRBV4-3 and TRBJ2-4; D call uncertain. The V gene's germline CDR1 is LGHNA and CDR2 YSLEER. Trimming removed 0 bases from V and 0 bases from J, with 9 bases in between. CDR3 length equals 16 residues.

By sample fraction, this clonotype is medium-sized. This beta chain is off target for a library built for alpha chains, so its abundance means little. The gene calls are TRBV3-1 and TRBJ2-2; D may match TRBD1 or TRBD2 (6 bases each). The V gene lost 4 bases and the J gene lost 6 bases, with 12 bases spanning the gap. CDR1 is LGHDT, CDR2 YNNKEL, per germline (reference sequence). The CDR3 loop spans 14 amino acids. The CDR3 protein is CASSRPRGAGELFF. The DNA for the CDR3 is TGTGCCAGCAGCCGCCCTAGGGGGGCCGGGGAGCTGTTTTTT.

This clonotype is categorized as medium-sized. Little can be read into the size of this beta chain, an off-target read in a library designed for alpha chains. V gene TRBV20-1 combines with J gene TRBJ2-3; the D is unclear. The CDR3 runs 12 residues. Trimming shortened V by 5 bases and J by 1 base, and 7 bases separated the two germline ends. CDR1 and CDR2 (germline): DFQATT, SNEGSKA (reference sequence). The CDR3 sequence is CSAAGGTDTQYF. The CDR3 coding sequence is TGCAGTGCTGCCGGAGGCACAGATACGCAGTATTTT.

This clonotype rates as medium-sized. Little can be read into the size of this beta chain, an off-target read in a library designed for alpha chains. The CDR3 protein is CASSFSYGGPGANVLTF. The CDR3 DNA reads TGTGCCAGCAGTTTCAGTTACGGGGGTCCTGGGGCCAACGTCCTGACTTTC. The V and J genes are TRBV28 and TRBJ2-6, with D tentatively TRBD2 (6 bases). The V end lost 3 bases, the J end lost 2 bases, and 14 bases lay between the germline ends. This CDR3 has 17 amino acids. Germline CDR1 MDHEN, CDR2 SYDVKM.

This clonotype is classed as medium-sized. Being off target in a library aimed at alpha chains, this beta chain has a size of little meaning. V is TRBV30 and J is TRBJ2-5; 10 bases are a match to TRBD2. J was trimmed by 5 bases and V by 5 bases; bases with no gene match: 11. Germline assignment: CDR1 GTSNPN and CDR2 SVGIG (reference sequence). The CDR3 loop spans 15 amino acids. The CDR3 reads CAWSPPGLARETQYF. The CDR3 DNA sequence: TGTGCCTGGTCACCTCCGGGACTAGCGCGCGAGACCCAGTACTTC.

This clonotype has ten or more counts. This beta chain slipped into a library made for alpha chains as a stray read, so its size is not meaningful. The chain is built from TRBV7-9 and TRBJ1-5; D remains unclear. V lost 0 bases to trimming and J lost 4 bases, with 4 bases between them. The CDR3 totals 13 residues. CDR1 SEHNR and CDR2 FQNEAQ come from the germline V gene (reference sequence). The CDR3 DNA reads TGTGCCAGCAGCTTAGCCCAAAATCAGCCCCAGCATTTT. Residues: CASSLAQNQPQHF.

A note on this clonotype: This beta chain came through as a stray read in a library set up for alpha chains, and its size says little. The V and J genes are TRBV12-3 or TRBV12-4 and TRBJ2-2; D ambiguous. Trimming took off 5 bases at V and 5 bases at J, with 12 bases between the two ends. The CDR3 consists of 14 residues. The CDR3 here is CASSLNAQTGELFF. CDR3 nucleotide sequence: TGTGCCAGCAGTCTAAATGCACAAACCGGGGAGCTGTTTTTT.

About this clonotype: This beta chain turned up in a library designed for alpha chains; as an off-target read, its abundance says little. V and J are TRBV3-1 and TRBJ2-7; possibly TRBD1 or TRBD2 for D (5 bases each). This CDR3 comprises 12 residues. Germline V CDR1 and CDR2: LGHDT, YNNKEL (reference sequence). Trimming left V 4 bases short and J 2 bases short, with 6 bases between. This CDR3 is CASSPGPYEQYF. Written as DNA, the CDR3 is TGTGCCAGCAGCCCGGGACCCTACGAGCAGTACTTC.

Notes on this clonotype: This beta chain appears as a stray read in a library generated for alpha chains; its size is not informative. CDR3 in amino acids: CASSGLTGGDEKLFF. As DNA, the CDR3 is TGTGCCAGCAGTGGCCTAACAGGGGGCGATGAAAAACTGTTTTTT. The chain couples TRBV6-1 to TRBJ1-4; TRBD1 matches at 9 bases. Germline CDR1 and CDR2: MNHNS and SASEGT. This CDR3 has 15 residues. With 4 bases clipped from V and 6 bases from J, the junction kept 6 bases outside the gene matches.

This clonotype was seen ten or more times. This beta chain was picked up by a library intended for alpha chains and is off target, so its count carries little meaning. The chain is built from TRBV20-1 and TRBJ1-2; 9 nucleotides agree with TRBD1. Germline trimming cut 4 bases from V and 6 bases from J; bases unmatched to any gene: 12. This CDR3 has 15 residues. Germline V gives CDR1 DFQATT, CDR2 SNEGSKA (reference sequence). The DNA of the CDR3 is TGCAGTGCTAAAAGCCCCCGGGACAGGGAACATGGCTACACCTTC. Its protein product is CSAKSPRDREHGYTF.

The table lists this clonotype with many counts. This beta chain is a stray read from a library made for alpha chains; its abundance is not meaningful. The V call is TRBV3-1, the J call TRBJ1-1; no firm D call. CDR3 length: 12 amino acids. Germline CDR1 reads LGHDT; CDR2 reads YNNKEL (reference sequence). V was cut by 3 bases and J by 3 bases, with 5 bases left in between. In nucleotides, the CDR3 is TGTGCCAGCAGCCAGGGGTACACTGAAGCTTTCTTT. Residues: CASSQGYTEAFF.

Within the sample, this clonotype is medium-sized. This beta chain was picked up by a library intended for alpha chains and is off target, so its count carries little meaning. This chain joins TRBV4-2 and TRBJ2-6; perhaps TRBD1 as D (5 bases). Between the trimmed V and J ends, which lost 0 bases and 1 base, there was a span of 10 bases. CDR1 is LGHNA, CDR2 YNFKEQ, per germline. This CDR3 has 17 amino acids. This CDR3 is CASSQDFRVSGANVLTF. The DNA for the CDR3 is TGTGCCAGCAGCCAAGATTTCAGGGTGTCTGGGGCCAACGTCCTGACTTTC.

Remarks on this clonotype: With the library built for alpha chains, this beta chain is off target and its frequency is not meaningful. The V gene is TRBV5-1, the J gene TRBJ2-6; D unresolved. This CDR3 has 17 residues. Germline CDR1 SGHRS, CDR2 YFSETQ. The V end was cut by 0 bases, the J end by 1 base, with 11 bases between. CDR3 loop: CASSLDALGSGANVLTF. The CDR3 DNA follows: TGCGCCAGCAGCTTGGACGCCCTGGGATCTGGGGCCAACGTCCTGACTTTC.

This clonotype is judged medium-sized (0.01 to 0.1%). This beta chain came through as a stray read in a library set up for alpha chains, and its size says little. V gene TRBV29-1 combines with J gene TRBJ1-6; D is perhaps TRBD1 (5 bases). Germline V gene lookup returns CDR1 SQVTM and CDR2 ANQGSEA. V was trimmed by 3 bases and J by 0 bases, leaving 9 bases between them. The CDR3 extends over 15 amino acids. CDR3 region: CSVEGGSSYNSPLHF. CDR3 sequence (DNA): TGCAGCGTTGAGGGGGGGAGCTCCTATAATTCACCCCTCCACTTT.

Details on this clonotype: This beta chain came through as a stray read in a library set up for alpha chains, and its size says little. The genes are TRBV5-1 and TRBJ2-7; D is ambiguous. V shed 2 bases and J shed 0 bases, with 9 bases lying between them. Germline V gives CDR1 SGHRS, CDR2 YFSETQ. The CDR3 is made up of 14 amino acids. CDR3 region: CASSFSRDSYEQYF. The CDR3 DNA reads TGCGCCAGCAGCTTCTCACGAGACTCCTACGAGCAGTACTTC.

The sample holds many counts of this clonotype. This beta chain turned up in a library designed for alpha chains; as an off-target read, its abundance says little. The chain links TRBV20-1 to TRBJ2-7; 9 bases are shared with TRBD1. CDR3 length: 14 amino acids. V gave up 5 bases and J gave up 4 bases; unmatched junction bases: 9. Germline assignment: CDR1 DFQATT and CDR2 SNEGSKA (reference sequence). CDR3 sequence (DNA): TGCAGTGCTGGGTCACAGGGGGCGGGGTACGAGCAGTACTTC. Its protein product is CSAGSQGAGYEQYF.

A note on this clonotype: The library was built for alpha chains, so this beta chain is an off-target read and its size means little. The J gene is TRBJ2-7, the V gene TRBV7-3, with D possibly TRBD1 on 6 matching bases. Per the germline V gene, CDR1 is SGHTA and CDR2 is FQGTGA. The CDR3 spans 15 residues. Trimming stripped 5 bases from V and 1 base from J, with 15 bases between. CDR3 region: CASSAQPGQSYEQYF. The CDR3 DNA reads TGTGCCAGCAGCGCACAACCGGGACAATCCTACGAGCAGTACTTC.

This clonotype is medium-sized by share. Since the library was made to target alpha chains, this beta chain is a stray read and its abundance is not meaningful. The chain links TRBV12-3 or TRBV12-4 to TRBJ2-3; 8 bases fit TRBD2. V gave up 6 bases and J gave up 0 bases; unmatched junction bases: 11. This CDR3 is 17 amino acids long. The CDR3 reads CASSPRLAGSSTDTQYF. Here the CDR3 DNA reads TGTGCCAGCAGCCCAAGGTTAGCGGGATCTAGCACAGATACGCAGTATTTT.

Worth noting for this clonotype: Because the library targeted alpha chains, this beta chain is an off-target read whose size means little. The CDR3 nucleotides read TGCAGTGCCAGAAGACCCTCTGGGGCGCCCTCCTACGAGCAGTACTTC. Amino acids: CSARRPSGAPSYEQYF. The V call is TRBV20-1, the J call TRBJ2-7; weak D call: TRBD1 (5 bases). This CDR3 comprises 16 residues. Trimming took off 6 bases at V and 0 bases at J, with 21 bases between the two ends. CDR1 is DFQATT, CDR2 SNEGSKA, per germline (reference sequence).

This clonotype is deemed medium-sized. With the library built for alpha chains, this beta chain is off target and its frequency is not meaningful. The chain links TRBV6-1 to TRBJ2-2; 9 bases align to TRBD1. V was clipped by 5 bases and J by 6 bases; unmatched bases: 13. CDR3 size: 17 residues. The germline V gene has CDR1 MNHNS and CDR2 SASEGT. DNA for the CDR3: TGTGCCAGCAGTAAACGGGGGACAGGGATTAGAGCCGGGGAGCTGTTTTTT. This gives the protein CASSKRGTGIRAGELFF.

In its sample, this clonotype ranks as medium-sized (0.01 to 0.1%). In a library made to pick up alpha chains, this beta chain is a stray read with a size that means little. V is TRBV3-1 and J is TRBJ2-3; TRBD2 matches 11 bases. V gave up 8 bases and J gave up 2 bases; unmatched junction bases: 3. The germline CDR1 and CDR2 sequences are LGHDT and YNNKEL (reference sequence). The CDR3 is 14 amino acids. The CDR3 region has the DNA TGTGCCAGCGAGACTAGCGGGATCACAGATACGCAGTATTTT. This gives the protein CASETSGITDTQYF.

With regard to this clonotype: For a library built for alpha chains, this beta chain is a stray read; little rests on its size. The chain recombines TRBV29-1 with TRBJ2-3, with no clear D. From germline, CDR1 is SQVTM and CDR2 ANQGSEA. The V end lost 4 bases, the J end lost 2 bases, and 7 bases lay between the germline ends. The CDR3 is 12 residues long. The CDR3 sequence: CSVVSVTDTQYF. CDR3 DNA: TGCAGCGTTGTCAGCGTCACAGATACGCAGTATTTT.

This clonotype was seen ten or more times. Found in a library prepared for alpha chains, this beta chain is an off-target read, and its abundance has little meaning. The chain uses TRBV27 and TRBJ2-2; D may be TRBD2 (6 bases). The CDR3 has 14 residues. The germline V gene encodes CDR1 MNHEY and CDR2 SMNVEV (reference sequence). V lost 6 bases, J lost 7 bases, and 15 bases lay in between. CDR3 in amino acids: CASSPLGGNGELFF. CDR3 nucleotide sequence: TGTGCCAGCAGCCCCTTGGGCGGGAACGGGGAGCTGTTTTTT.